This TCR beta chain was sequenced in a study of PD-1 blockade in classical Hodgkin lymphoma. Broader study findings: Nivolumab starters within 1 year of ASCT were excluded. Whatever underlies the repertoire differences (possibly disease activity or prior therapy) remains undefined.

V dropped 3 bases and J dropped 6; count of bases not matched to a gene: 13. The CDR3 has 16 residues. Germline assignment: CDR1 MDHEN and CDR2 SYDVKM. Time point defined: cycle 4 day 1 (C4D1), after 5 to 7 weeks of nivolumab. After autologous stem cell transplantation all patients relapsed, and prior brentuximab vedotin exposure differed between cohorts. Complete response, partial response or progressive disease was recorded as best response. Profiled with immunoSEQ multiplex PCR; TCRdb holds only in-frame clones, not every one. The sample consists of 50,000 to 65,000 clones, more than 80% of them appearing once. This clone appeared once. The antigen is undetermined.

The source was peripheral blood mononuclear cells (PBMCs), collected before the fourth cycle of nivolumab. The genes are TRBV28 and TRBJ2-5; 7 bases align to TRBD2. The clonotype originates from a human donor with classical Hodgkin lymphoma. The DNA for the CDR3 is TGTGCCAGCAGTTTCGTCTGGGAGGGATCCGCTCAGACCCAGTACTTC. Translating it yields CASSFVWEGSAQTQYF.